This T cell receptor beta chain is from a study of cytomegalovirus exposure and HLA in healthy donors. The length of the CDR3 is 16 residues. In germline, CDR1 is MNHEY, CDR2 SMNVEV (reference sequence). Unmatched junction bases numbered 11, after V lost 5 bases and J lost 6 bases. PCR involved 60 Vbeta and 13 Jbeta primers. The assay was immunoSEQ multiplex PCR, and TCRdb's table has in-frame clones only and misses some. Of about 130,000 clones listed, roughly 80% are singletons. The donors were healthy bone marrow donors. Study-wide findings and caveats: As a later analysis showed, several of the most significant clusters appeared to be linked to common viral pathogens. Diagnosis of cytomegalovirus status made by the classifier reportedly showed high specificity and sensitivity. The study flagged roughly 160 TCR beta chains as cytomegalovirus-associated.

This clone was detected only once. The antigen remains undetermined. The receptor's source is a woman aged 40-49 years in good health and CMV-seronegative. Sequences were obtained from PBMCs. V and J are TRBV27 and TRBJ2-1; 9 positions match TRBD2. Here the CDR3 DNA reads TGTGCCAGCAGTCCCTTTCTAGCGGGATCTTCCAATGAGCAGTTCTTC. Translation gives CASSPFLAGSSNEQFF.